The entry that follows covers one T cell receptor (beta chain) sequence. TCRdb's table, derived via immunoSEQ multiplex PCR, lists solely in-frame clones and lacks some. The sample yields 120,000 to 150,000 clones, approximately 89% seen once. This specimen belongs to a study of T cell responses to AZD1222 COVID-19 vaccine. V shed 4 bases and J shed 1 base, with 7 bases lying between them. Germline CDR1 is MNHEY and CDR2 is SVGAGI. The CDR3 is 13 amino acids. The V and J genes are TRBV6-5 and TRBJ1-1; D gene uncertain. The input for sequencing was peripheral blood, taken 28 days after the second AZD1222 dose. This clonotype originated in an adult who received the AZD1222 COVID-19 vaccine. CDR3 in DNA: TGTGCCAGCAGTTCTCACAGGAACACTGAAGCTTTCTTT. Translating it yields CASSSHRNTEAFF.